This T cell receptor (beta chain) was captured in a study of human T cells and chemical hapten exposure. Overall study: Skin of the upper inner arm, roughly 2 cm by roughly 2 cm, received 2% DPC for sensitization. Across the whole study, which lasted about 23 weeks, patients were given diphenylcyclopropenone on the scalp once a week.

MiXCR, run by TCRdb on the RACE reads, gives a single entry per CDR3 protein. The sample holds nearly 80,000 distinct CDR3 sequences; around 10% are singletons and the top ten take 1.1% to 1.5%. General study points: The number of TCRs over 1 in 1000 frequency stayed unchanged after DPC.

The time point is: patch test 1, 2 weeks after DPC sensitization. The sample's treatment: therapeutic diphenylcyclopropenone sensitization with weekly scalp DPC. Germline CDR1 and CDR2: SGHTA and FQGNSA. The CDR3 loop spans 12 amino acids. With 5 bases removed from V and 6 bases from J, the gap between germline ends came to 8 bases. Many counts were recorded for this clonotype. Its antigen is as yet unknown. The origin of this receptor is a woman between 50 and 59 years old with alopecia areata. Some clones in this sample may be carry-over from other donors' samples. The sequenced sample was whole blood, obtained in connection with sensitization to the hapten diphenylcyclopropenone (DPC). The chain is built from TRBV7-2 and TRBJ2-1; D gene unclear. CDR3 nucleotides: TGTGCCAGCAGCATGCGTGGCAATGAGCAGTTCTTC. This encodes CASSMRGNEQFF.